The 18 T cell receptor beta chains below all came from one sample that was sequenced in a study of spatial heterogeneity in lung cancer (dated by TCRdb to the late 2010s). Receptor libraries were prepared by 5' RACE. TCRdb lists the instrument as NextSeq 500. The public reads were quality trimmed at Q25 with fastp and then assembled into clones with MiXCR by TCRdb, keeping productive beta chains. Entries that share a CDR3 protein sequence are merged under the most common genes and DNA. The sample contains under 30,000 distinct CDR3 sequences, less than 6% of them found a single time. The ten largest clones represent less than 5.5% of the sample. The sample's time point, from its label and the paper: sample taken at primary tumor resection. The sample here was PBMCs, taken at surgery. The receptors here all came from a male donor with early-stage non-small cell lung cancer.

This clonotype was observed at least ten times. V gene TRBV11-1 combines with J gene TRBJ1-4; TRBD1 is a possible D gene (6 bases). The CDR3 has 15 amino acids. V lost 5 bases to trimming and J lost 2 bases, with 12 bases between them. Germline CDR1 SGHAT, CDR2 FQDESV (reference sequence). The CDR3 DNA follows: TGTGCCAGCAGCGCCCGGACAGCTACTAATGAAAAACTGTTTTTT. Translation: CASSARTATNEKLFF.

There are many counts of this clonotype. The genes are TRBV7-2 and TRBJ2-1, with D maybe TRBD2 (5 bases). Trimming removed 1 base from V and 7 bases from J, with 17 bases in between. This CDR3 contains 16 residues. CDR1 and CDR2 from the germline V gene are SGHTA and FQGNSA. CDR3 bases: TGTGCCAGCAGCTTAGTACTAGAGGACGTCCGGAATGAGCAGTTCTTC. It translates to CASSLVLEDVRNEQFF.

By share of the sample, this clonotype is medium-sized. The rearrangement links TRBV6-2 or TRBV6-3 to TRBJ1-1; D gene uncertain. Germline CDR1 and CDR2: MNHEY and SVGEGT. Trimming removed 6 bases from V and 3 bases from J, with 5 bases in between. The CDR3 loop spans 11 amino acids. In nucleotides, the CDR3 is TGTGCCAGCAGGGGCGACACTGAAGCTTTCTTT. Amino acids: CASRGDTEAFF.

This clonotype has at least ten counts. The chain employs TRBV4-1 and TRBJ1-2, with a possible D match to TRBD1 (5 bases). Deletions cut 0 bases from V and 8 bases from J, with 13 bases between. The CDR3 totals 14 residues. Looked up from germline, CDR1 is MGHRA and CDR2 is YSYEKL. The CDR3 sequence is CASSQEPGRRGYTF. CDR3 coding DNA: TGCGCCAGCAGCCAAGAACCGGGACGACGGGGCTACACCTTC.

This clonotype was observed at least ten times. DNA for the CDR3: TGTGCCAGCAGTTCTACAGGGGTTGGTGGAAACACCATATATTTT. Encoded protein: CASSSTGVGGNTIYF. The chain has TRBV6-1 and TRBJ1-3; 7 nucleotides line up with TRBD1. The CDR3 is 15 residues long. Germline CDR1 is MNHNS and CDR2 is SASEGT. Trimming removed 5 bases from V and 3 bases from J; junction bases left unmatched: 7.

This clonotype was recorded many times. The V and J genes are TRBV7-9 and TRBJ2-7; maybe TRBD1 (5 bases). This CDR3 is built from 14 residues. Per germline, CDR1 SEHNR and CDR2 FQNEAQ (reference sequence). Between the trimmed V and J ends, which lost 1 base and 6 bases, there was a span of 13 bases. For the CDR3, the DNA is TGTGCCAGCAGCTTAGGAGACAGATCGGGCGAGCAGTACTTC. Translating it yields CASSLGDRSGEQYF.

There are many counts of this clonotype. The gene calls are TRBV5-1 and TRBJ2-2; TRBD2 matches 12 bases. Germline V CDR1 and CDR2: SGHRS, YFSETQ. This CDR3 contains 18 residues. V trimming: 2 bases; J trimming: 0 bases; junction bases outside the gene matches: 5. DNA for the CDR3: TGCGCCAGCAGCTTCGGACTAGCGGGAAGCGCGAACACCGGGGAGCTGTTTTTT. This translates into CASSFGLAGSANTGELFF. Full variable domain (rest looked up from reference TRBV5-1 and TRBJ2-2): KAGVTQTPRYLIKTRGQQVTLSCSPISGHRSVSWYQQTPGQGLQFLFEYFSETQRNKGNFPGRFSGRQFSNSRSEMNVSTLELGDSALYLCASSFGLAGSANTGELFFGEGSRLTVL.

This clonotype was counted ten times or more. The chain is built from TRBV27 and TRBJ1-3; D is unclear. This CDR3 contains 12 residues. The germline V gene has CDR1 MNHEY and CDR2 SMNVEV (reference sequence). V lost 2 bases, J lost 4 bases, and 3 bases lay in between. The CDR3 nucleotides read TGTGCCAGCAGTTTACCAGGAAACACCATATATTTT. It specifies CASSLPGNTIYF.

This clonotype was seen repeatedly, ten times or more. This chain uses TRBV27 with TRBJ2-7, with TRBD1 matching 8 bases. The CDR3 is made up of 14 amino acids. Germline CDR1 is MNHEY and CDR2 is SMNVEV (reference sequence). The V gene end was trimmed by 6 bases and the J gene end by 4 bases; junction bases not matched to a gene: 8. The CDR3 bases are TGTGCCAGCAGAAGGACAGGGTCATCATACGAGCAGTACTTC. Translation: CASRRTGSSYEQYF.

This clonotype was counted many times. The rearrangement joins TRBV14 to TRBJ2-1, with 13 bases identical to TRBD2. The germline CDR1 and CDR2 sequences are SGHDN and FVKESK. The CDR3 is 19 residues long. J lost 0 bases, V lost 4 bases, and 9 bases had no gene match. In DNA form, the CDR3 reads TGTGCCAGCAGCCCCGGGACTAGCGGGACCTTTAGCTCCTACAATGAGCAGTTCTTC. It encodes CASSPGTSGTFSSYNEQFF.

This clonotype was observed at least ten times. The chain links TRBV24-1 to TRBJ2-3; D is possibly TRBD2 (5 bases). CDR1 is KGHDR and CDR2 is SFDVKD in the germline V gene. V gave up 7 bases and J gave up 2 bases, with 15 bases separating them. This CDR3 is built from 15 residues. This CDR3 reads CATRDGVAHTDTQYF. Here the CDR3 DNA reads TGTGCCACCAGGGACGGGGTGGCGCACACAGATACGCAGTATTTT.

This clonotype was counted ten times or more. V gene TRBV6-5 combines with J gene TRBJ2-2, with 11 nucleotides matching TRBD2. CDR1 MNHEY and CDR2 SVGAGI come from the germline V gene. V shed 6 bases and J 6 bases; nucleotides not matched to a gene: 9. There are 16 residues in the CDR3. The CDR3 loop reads CASRQQGLADPGELFF. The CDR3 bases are TGTGCCAGCAGACAACAGGGACTAGCGGATCCCGGGGAGCTGTTTTTT.

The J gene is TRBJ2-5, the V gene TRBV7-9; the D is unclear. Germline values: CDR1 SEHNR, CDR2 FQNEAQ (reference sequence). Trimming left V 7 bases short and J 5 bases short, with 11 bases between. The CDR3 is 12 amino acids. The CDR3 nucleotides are TGTGCCAGCACTTCGATTAGGGAGACCCAGTACTTC. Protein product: CASTSIRETQYF.

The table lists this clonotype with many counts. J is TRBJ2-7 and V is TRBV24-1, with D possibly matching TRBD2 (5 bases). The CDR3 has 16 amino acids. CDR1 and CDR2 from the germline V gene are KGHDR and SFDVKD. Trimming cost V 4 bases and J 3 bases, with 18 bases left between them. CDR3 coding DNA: TGTGCCACCAGTGACATCGAGGCGGGTGGATACTACGAGCAGTACTTC. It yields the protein CATSDIEAGGYYEQYF.

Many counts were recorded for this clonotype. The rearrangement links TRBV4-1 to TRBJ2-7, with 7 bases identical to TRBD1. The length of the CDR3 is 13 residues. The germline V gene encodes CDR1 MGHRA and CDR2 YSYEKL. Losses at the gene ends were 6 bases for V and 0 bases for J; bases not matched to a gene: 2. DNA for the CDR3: TGCGCCAGCAGGGGACAGAGCTCCTACGAGCAGTACTTC. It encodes CASRGQSSYEQYF.

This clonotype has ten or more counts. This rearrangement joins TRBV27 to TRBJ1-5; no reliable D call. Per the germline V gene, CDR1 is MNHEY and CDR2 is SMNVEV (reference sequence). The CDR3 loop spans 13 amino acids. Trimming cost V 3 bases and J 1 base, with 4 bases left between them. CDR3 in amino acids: CASSLRSNQPQHF. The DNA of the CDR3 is TGTGCCAGCAGTTTGAGGAGCAATCAGCCCCAGCATTTT.

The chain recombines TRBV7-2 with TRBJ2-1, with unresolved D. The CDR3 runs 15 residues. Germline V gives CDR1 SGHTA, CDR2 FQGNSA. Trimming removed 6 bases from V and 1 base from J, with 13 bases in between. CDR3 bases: TGTGCCAGCAGTCCAGGCCCCCAATCCTACAATGAGCAGTTCTTC. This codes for CASSPGPQSYNEQFF.

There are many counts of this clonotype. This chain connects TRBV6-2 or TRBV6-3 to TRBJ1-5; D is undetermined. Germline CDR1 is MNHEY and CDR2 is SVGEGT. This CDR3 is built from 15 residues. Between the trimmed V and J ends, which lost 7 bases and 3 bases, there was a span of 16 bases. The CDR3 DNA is TGTGCCAGCACCTCCGGACGGAATTTCAATCAGCCCCAGCATTTT. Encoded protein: CASTSGRNFNQPQHF.